These 29 T cell receptor beta chains share one sample of origin, sequenced in a study of siplizumab effects on memory and regulatory T cells. Method: immunoSEQ multiplex PCR; TCRdb's copy keeps in-frame clones and lacks some. The profile shows 100,000 to 110,000 clones, about 95% of them singletons. The specimen sequenced was non-Treg CD4+ T cells sorted from blood. The receptors stem from a human donor in good health.

This clone has only one observation. The chain has TRBV30 and TRBJ1-5; 7 bases fit TRBD1. Germline V gives CDR1 GTSNPN, CDR2 SVGIG (reference sequence). The CDR3 consists of 13 residues. With V trimmed by 3 bases and J by 1 base, 0 bases remained unmatched. CDR3 coding DNA: TGTGCCTGGAGGGGACAGAGCAATCAGCCCCAGCATTTT. Protein: CAWRGQSNQPQHF.

The chain carries TRBV5-1 and TRBJ2-1; D may be TRBD1 or TRBD2 (5 bases each). The CDR3 consists of 15 residues. Between the trimmed V and J ends, which lost 4 bases and 4 bases, there was a span of 15 bases. Germline V CDR1 and CDR2: SGHRS, YFSETQ. CDR3 sequence reads: CASSGGYGEYNEQFF. CDR3 bases: TGCGCCAGCAGCGGGGGTTACGGGGAGTACAATGAGCAGTTCTTC.

This rearrangement joins TRBV5-1 to TRBJ2-6; the match to TRBD1 covers 7 bases. This CDR3 spans 17 amino acids. Germline CDR1 is SGHRS and CDR2 is YFSETQ. The V segment lost 3 bases and the J segment 0 bases; nucleotides outside the gene matches: 6. DNA of the CDR3: TGCGCCAGCAGCTGGCCGGGACAGCGCTCTGGGGCCAACGTCCTGACTTTC. Translating gives CASSWPGQRSGANVLTF.

The chain employs TRBV6-6 and TRBJ2-5; 8 bases align to TRBD1. Germline lookup yields CDR1 MNHNY and CDR2 SVGAGI (reference sequence). The CDR3 consists of 15 residues. With V trimmed by 6 bases and J by 2 bases, 8 bases remained unmatched. CDR3 region: CASSPGTGLQETQYF. CDR3 sequence (DNA): TGTGCCAGCAGCCCCGGGACAGGCTTACAAGAGACCCAGTACTTC.

This rearrangement joins TRBV10-3 to TRBJ2-2; tentatively, D is TRBD2 (6 bases). V was cut by 3 bases and J by 3 bases, with 8 bases left in between. The CDR3 runs to 14 residues. Germline V gene data show CDR1 as ENHRY and CDR2 as SYGVKD. The chain's CDR3 is CAISDGRYTGELFF. The CDR3 region has the DNA TGTGCCATCAGTGACGGGAGATACACCGGGGAGCTGTTTTTT.

This clone is a singleton in its sample. The V gene is TRBV6-1, the J gene TRBJ2-7, with 10 positions matching TRBD2. The germline V gene has CDR1 MNHNS and CDR2 SASEGT. The CDR3 is 16 residues long. The J segment lost 5 bases and the V segment lost 0 bases, leaving 7 bases of the junction unmatched. The CDR3 nucleotides read TGTGCCAGCAGTGAAGCGTTAGCTAGCGGGAGCCACGAGCAGTACTTC. This sequence encodes CASSEALASGSHEQYF.

This clone was detected a few times. The chain combines TRBV19 with TRBJ1-1; weak D call: TRBD1 (6 bases). There are 16 residues in the CDR3. Trimming removed 4 bases at V and 1 base at J, with 16 bases between. Germline-derived CDR1 and CDR2 are LNHDA and SQIVND (reference sequence). The CDR3 coding sequence is TGTGCCAGTAGTACGGCCGCGGGGACAACGAACACTGAAGCTTTCTTT. Translated: CASSTAAGTTNTEAFF.

The chain carries TRBV30 and TRBJ2-7, with TRBD1 as a possible D gene (6 bases). This CDR3 contains 14 residues. The V and J ends lost 0 bases and 3 bases respectively, with 12 bases between them. CDR1 is GTSNPN and CDR2 is SVGIG in the germline V gene (reference sequence). CDR3 sequence: CAWSVGAQNYEQYF. The CDR3 bases are TGTGCCTGGAGTGTGGGGGCGCAGAACTACGAGCAGTACTTC. Filled out from reference TRBV30 and TRBJ2-7, the complete variable domain reads SQTIHQWPATLVQPVGSPLSLECTVEGTSNPNLYWYRQAAGRGLQLLFYSVGIGQISSEVPQNLSASRPQDRQFILSSKKLLLSDSGFYLCAWSVGAQNYEQYFGPGTRLTVT.

Worth noting for this clone: A junction boundary mismatches the germline segment, possibly from a read error. The chain is built from TRBV6-5 and TRBJ2-2; 8 positions match TRBD2. CDR1 MNHEY and CDR2 SVGAGI come from the germline V gene. This CDR3 comprises 16 residues. The DNA for the CDR3 is TGTGCCGGCAGTTACTCGAGGGCTAGCGGGACCGGGGAGCTGTTTTTT. Protein sequence: CAGSYSRASGTGELFF.

Here the CDR3 DNA reads TGTGCCAGCAGTACCCGCCTCGGGACAGGGGATGGCTACACCTTC. Protein: CASSTRLGTGDGYTF. V is TRBV25-1 and J is TRBJ1-2, with 10 bases fitting TRBD1. Per the germline V gene, CDR1 is MGHDK and CDR2 is SYGVNS. V lost 5 bases and J lost 6; bases outside the gene matches: 9. The CDR3 spans 15 residues.

V usage is TRBV9 and J usage is TRBJ2-1, with a weak D call TRBD2 (5 bases). V lost 4 bases and J 3 bases, leaving 17 bases between the germline ends. Per germline, CDR1 SGDLS and CDR2 YYNGEE. The CDR3 length is 16 residues. The CDR3 loop is CASSLPSSVDYNEQFF. For the CDR3, the DNA is TGTGCCAGCAGCCTACCCAGTAGCGTCGACTACAATGAGCAGTTCTTC.

The rearrangement joins TRBV5-1 to TRBJ2-7; 8 nucleotides match TRBD1. CDR3 length: 16 residues. The germline V gene encodes CDR1 SGHRS and CDR2 YFSETQ. V was pared by 2 bases and J by 4 bases, with 11 bases of the junction left unmatched. The CDR3: CASSFGQGARKYEQYF. In DNA form, the CDR3 reads TGCGCCAGCAGCTTCGGACAGGGTGCTCGGAAATACGAGCAGTACTTC. The whole variable domain, filled in from reference TRBV5-1 and TRBJ2-7, reads KAGVTQTPRYLIKTRGQQVTLSCSPISGHRSVSWYQQTPGQGLQFLFEYFSETQRNKGNFPGRFSGRQFSNSRSEMNVSTLELGDSALYLCASSFGQGARKYEQYFGPGTRLTVT.

This chain connects TRBV6-5 to TRBJ1-1; D unclear. The germline gives CDR1 MNHEY, CDR2 SVGAGI. The CDR3 runs to 13 residues. V lost 6 bases and J 5 bases, leaving 13 bases between the germline ends. CDR3 nucleotide sequence: TGTGCCAGCAGGGCGGTCCCGAGGACTGAAGCTTTCTTT. It specifies CASRAVPRTEAFF.

The chain has TRBV7-3 and TRBJ2-1; TRBD2 agrees at 11 bases. Germline V CDR1 and CDR2: SGHTA, FQGTGA. The V segment lost 5 bases and the J segment 4 bases; nucleotides outside the gene matches: 4. CDR3 size: 15 residues. The CDR3 protein is CASSTTSGSYNEQFF. The CDR3 DNA follows: TGTGCCAGCAGCACAACTAGCGGGAGTTACAATGAGCAGTTCTTC.

Here the CDR3 reads CASSQLQGSSYNEQFF. The CDR3 DNA is TGCGCCAGCAGCCAATTGCAGGGCTCCTCCTACAATGAGCAGTTCTTC. This chain connects TRBV4-1 to TRBJ2-1, with a possible D match to TRBD1 (5 bases). Trimming shortened V by 2 bases and J by 0 bases, and 11 bases separated the two germline ends. Germline CDR1 MGHRA, CDR2 YSYEKL. There are 16 residues in the CDR3.

The rearrangement links TRBV5-1 to TRBJ2-3; D assignment may be TRBD1 or TRBD2 (5 bases each). From germline, CDR1 is SGHRS and CDR2 YFSETQ. The CDR3 has 12 amino acids. The V end lost 0 bases, the J end lost 11 bases, and 10 bases lay between the germline ends. This CDR3 is CASSLARDQQYF. In DNA, the CDR3 is TGCGCCAGCAGCTTGGCTCGGGACCAGCAGTATTTT.

The chain joins TRBV18 to TRBJ1-2; TRBD1 matches 7 bases. This CDR3 comprises 13 residues. Germline V gene data show CDR1 as KGHSH and CDR2 as LQKENI. V trimming: 4 bases; J trimming: 2 bases; junction bases outside the gene matches: 1. The CDR3 region has the DNA TGTGCCAGCTCACAGGGGGCAAACTATGGCTACACCTTC. Translation: CASSQGANYGYTF. The complete variable domain, with remaining parts taken from reference TRBV18 and TRBJ1-2, reads NAGVMQNPRHLVRRRGQEARLRCSPMKGHSHVYWYRQLPEEGLKFMVYLQKENIIDESGMPKERFSAEFPKEGPSILRIQQVVRGDSAAYFCASSQGANYGYTFGSGTRLTVV.

The CDR3 sequence: CASRQLGEQYF. Here the CDR3 DNA reads TGTGCAAGTCGCCAACTGGGAGAGCAGTACTTC. The genes are TRBV12-2 and TRBJ2-7. TRBV12-2 represents a pseudogene. The CDR3 consists of 11 residues.

V is TRBV11-2 and J is TRBJ1-1; no firm D call. Germline V gives CDR1 SGHAT, CDR2 FQNNGV. V was cut by 6 bases and J by 1 base, with 9 bases left in between. The CDR3 totals 13 residues. CDR3 DNA: TGTGCCAGCAGACCCCCAGCGAACACTGAAGCTTTCTTT. It codes for CASRPPANTEAFF.

This chain connects TRBV11-3 to TRBJ1-1; 8 bases fit TRBD1. Germline CDR1 is SGHNT and CDR2 is YENEEA. This CDR3 spans 14 amino acids. Trimming cost V 5 bases and J 2 bases; bases outside gene matches: 4. CDR3 in amino acids: CASSPGQANTEAFF. The CDR3 DNA reads as TGTGCCAGCAGCCCGGGACAGGCTAACACTGAAGCTTTCTTT.

V usage is TRBV4-2 and J usage is TRBJ2-3; 11 bases line up with TRBD2. Germline-derived CDR1 and CDR2 are LGHNA and YNFKEQ. The CDR3 length is 17 residues. The V and J ends lost 1 base and 6 bases, in that order; junction bases with no gene match: 9. As DNA, the CDR3 is TGTGCCAGCAGCCAAGTGTCCCGACTAGCGGGACGCGATACGCAGTATTTT. It specifies CASSQVSRLAGRDTQYF.

The chain recombines TRBV5-1 with TRBJ1-1; D is possibly TRBD1 (6 bases). Germline loops: CDR1 SGHRS, CDR2 YFSETQ. The CDR3 extends over 14 amino acids. Trimming removed 0 bases at V and 7 bases at J, with 13 bases between. The DNA of the CDR3 is TGCGCCAGCAGCTTGGTGGAGGGGGAGGGTGAAGCTTTCTTT. Translation gives CASSLVEGEGEAFF. Full variable domain (remainder filled in from reference TRBV5-1 and TRBJ1-1): KAGVTQTPRYLIKTRGQQVTLSCSPISGHRSVSWYQQTPGQGLQFLFEYFSETQRNKGNFPGRFSGRQFSNSRSEMNVSTLELGDSALYLCASSLVEGEGEAFFGQGTRLTVV.

This clone was recorded only once. The chain recombines TRBV19 with TRBJ2-3, with D unclear. Germline CDR1 reads LNHDA; CDR2 reads SQIVND (reference sequence). The germline V and J ends were trimmed by 5 bases and 2 bases, with 11 bases remaining between them. This CDR3 is built from 14 residues. CDR3 in DNA: TGTGCCAGTAGTCCCTTTGGCTACACAGATACGCAGTATTTT. It specifies CASSPFGYTDTQYF.

The CDR3 is CASTRTSGSSGSYEQYF. In DNA, the CDR3 is TGTGCCAGCACAAGGACTAGCGGGAGTTCTGGGTCCTACGAGCAGTACTTC. This chain uses TRBV27 with TRBJ2-7; TRBD2 aligns across 13 bases. Losses at the gene ends were 7 bases for V and 1 base for J; bases not matched to a gene: 10. The CDR3 contains 17 residues. CDR1 is MNHEY and CDR2 is SMNVEV in the germline V gene (reference sequence).

V usage is TRBV6-1 and J usage is TRBJ2-3; 12 bases align to TRBD2. CDR1 is MNHNS, CDR2 SASEGT, per germline. This CDR3 has 16 amino acids. Germline trimming cut 1 base from V and 4 bases from J; bases unmatched to any gene: 3. The CDR3 spells CASSEGRTSGADTQYF. DNA for the CDR3: TGTGCCAGCAGTGAAGGGCGGACTAGCGGGGCAGATACGCAGTATTTT.

The genes are TRBV2 and TRBJ2-5, with unresolved D. Germline assignment: CDR1 SNHLY and CDR2 FYNNEI. This CDR3 contains 12 residues. Trimming stripped 6 bases from V and 4 bases from J, with 9 bases between. In nucleotides, the CDR3 is TGTGCCAGCAGAAAAATAATAGAGACCCAGTACTTC. This encodes CASRKIIETQYF. Full variable domain (rest looked up from reference TRBV2 and TRBJ2-5): EPEVTQTPSHQVTQMGQEVILRCVPISNHLYFYWYRQILGQKVEFLVSFYNNEISEKSEIFDDQFSVERPDGSNFTLKIRSTKLEDSAMYFCASRKIIETQYFGPGTRLLVL.

The chain is built from TRBV20-1 and TRBJ1-2, with D unresolved. Per germline, CDR1 DFQATT and CDR2 SNEGSKA (reference sequence). This CDR3 has 11 residues. V was pared by 5 bases and J by 3 bases, with 7 bases between. CDR3 amino acids: CSAVLDYGYTF. CDR3 coding DNA: TGCAGTGCTGTCCTCGACTATGGCTACACCTTC.

This clone has just one count. V gene TRBV4-1 combines with J gene TRBJ2-3, with D maybe TRBD1 (5 bases). Germline V gene lookup returns CDR1 MGHRA and CDR2 YSYEKL. The CDR3 spans 16 residues. V was pared by 4 bases and J by 6 bases, with 20 bases between. CDR3 sequence (DNA): TGCGCCAGCAGCCTAAGAGCAGGGCCCCGACCCGATACGCAGTATTTT. This translates into CASSLRAGPRPDTQYF.

The chain couples TRBV13 to TRBJ2-5; 9 nucleotides match TRBD1. Germline CDR1 and CDR2: PRHDT and FYEKMQ (reference sequence). This CDR3 is 16 amino acids long. The ends lost 3 bases at V and 5 bases at J; junction bases unmatched: 10. The CDR3 loop reads CASSFRDRASGETQYF. CDR3 coding DNA: TGTGCCAGCAGCTTCCGGGACAGGGCGAGTGGGGAGACCCAGTACTTC.